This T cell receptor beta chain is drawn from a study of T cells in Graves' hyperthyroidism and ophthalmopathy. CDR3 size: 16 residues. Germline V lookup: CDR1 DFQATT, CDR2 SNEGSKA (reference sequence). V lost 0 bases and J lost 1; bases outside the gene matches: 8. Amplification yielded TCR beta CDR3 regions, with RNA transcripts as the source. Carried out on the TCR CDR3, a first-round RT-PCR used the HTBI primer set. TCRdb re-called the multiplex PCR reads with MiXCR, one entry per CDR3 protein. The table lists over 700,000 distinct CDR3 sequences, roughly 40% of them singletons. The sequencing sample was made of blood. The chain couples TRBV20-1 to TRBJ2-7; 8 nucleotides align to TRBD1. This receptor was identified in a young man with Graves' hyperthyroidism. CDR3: CSARDPGQGTSYEQYF. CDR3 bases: TGCAGTGCTAGAGATCCTGGACAGGGCACATCCTACGAGCAGTACTTC.